This entry is about one T cell receptor beta chain. Its antigen is as yet unknown. Trimming removed 1 base at V and 0 bases at J, with 16 bases between. The CDR3 contains 17 residues. Per the germline V gene, CDR1 is SGHKS and CDR2 is YYEKEE (reference sequence). Preparation of the TCRbeta library was carried out with unique molecular identifiers. Each CDR3 protein gets one entry after TCRdb re-called the PCR reads with MiXCR. The data hold about 420,000 distinct CDR3 sequences, with roughly 16% observed a single time. These data originate in a study of T-cell reconstitution after alpha-beta-depleted transplantation in children. Findings of the study overall: The main origin of T-cell counts and diversity one year after transplant was newly produced T cells. For some patients, TCRbeta diversity was high at day 60 because of recipient T cells and thymic progenitors that survived.

This receptor was identified in a boy less than two years old who had a stem cell transplant for Wiskott-Aldrich syndrome, so the T cells may come from the graft donor. The chain recombines TRBV5-5 with TRBJ2-5; D not resolved. Sequencing was performed on PBMCs, mostly from graft donor cells, taken 360 days after TCRalphabeta/CD19-depleted stem cell transplant. CDR3 region: CASSLRVFGANQETQYF. The CDR3 region has the DNA TGTGCCAGCAGCTTGAGGGTATTTGGTGCCAACCAAGAGACCCAGTACTTC.